This TCR beta chain was identified during a study of blood T cell repertoires in COVID-19 (dated by TCRdb to about 2020). Looking at the study overall: The collaborator samples originated in the United States, Italy and Spain and spanned the acute and convalescent phases of COVID-19. The material from the prospective study consisted of cDNA or gDNA derived from T cells, B-cell-depleted T cells, or PBMCs. Deeply sampled blood TCRbeta repertoires from subjects exposed to, actively infected with, or recovered from COVID-19 were included in the dataset. The repertoires were released in a freely available public database intended as a resource for research on the immune response to SARS-CoV-2. Samples were obtained from the ongoing ImmuneRACE study (first 160 participants) and from about 1,300 subjects provided by 6 global collaborators. Sample metadata almost always included a de-identified subject ID, COVID-19 status, age in years and sex. HLA class I and class II types, where available, came from metadata supplied by the sample provider rather than from assay-based typing.

The immunoSEQ Assay, a bias-controlled multiplex PCR, was used to amplify TCRbeta CDR3 regions from genomic DNA. From the authors' description of their analysis: The number of nucleated cells in each sample was estimated from the amplification of reference gene primers within the assay. To quantify the absolute abundance of each unique TCRbeta CDR3 rearrangement, sequence reads were collapsed and filtered. Productive Simpson clonality was computed per sample as the square root of Simpson's diversity index over productive rearrangements. Not all clones reach the TCRdb copy of this immuneACCESS table, which keeps in-frame sequences only. Checked studies attribute under half of the gap to unresolved V genes and leave the rest unexplained. The V and J calls and the clone size are those of that table, but D and trimming were determined from the DNA. Across this sample there are some 350,000 clones, with 85% to 90% seen only once. The top ten clonotypes cover 0.9% to 1.1% of the sample.

Participants in the prospective study were enrolled through a virtual design, were aged 18 to 89 years, and lived in roughly 24 United States geographic areas. In the prospective study, participants were assigned to cohorts based on the clinical history participants reported in a screening survey and a study questionnaire. Recovered participants in ImmuneRACE Cohort 3 were defined as having two consecutive negative NP/OP PCR tests, clearance from a healthcare professional, or resolution of symptoms. In the prospective study, whole blood, serum and a nasopharyngeal or oropharyngeal swab were collected from each participant by mobile phlebotomists. Over an approximately 2-month period, participants in the prospective study had the option of providing additional blood draws and questionnaires. Before DNA extraction, prospective study blood samples were shipped either frozen or at room temperature.

Results and caveats for the whole study, not just this receptor: The amount of clinical and demographic metadata varied by source and participant and was provided uncurated.

From its cysteine to its phenylalanine, the CDR3 spans 16 amino acids. The only DNA kept is the CDR3, 48 bases in frame from the first base. The germline V gene yields SGHTA for CDR1 and FQGNSA for CDR2. Of note for this clone: Its antigen remains unidentified. The junction departs from the called germline gene at one end, perhaps through a read error.

The sequencing sample was made of PBMCs or T cells enriched from blood (not recorded which). This sequence originates from a man between 18 and 29 years old who had recovered from COVID-19. Recombination linked TRBV7-2 to TRBJ2-1; matching of 6 bases hints at TRBD2 as the D gene. The nucleotide sequence reads TGTGCCAGCAGCGTAGCTCTAGCGTTATCCGGAAGTGAGCAGTTCTTC. Its coded protein is CASSVALALSGSEQFF.